Here is one T cell receptor beta chain with its context. Its antigen is undetermined. This sample was included in a study of T cell responses to AZD1222 COVID-19 vaccine. General observations from the study: The study sampled repertoires only after the peak T cell response. Of the AZD1222 recipients, only five to seven were seropositive at baseline. CD4 TCRs covered the whole spike, strongest at regions 160-218 and 743-854.

Losses at the gene ends were 4 bases for V and 3 bases for J; bases not matched to a gene: 3. CDR1 is SGHAT and CDR2 is FQNNGV in the germline V gene. The CDR3 contains 14 residues. The method was immunoSEQ multiplex PCR; TCRdb's version includes in-frame clones alone and lacks a portion of them. The sample has about 140,000 clones, roughly 93% seen once. The specimen was peripheral blood, collected 28 days after the second AZD1222 dose. The clonotype originates from an adult who received the AZD1222 COVID-19 vaccine. The rearrangement joins TRBV11-2 to TRBJ1-1, with 9 bases that match TRBD1. The CDR3 DNA reads TGTGCCAGCAGCTCGGACAGGGGATACACTGAAGCTTTCTTT. Its translation is CASSSDRGYTEAFF.